These T cell receptor beta chains were read from a single sample in a study of CD8 T cells in Susac syndrome. From the immunoSEQ multiplex PCR reads, TCRdb called clonotypes with MiXCR, one entry per CDR3 protein. The sample shows approximately 170,000 distinct CDR3 sequences, 90% to 95% of them seen only once. Sequenced input: CD4+ T cells from PBMCs. Receptor source: a human donor in good health. The CDR3 runs from the conserved cysteine through the conserved F or W. Each record gives: J gene, D gene, V gene, clone size, CDR3 DNA, CDR3 protein. A D gene is named only where the DNA matches it firmly. The size field is filled for only some rows; it gives once, few, many or a size class.

j_gene: TRBJ1-2
d_gene: .
v_gene: TRBV7-9
abundance: .
CDR3nt: TGTGCCAGCAGCAAAATAACGAGCTATGGCTACACCTTC
CDR3aa: CASSKITSYGYTF

j_gene: TRBJ2-7
d_gene: .
v_gene: TRBV6-1
abundance: .
CDR3nt: TGTGCCAGCAGTGAAGGGCCCCGGGGCTACGAGCAGTACTTC
CDR3aa: CASSEGPRGYEQYF

j_gene: TRBJ2-3
d_gene: .
v_gene: TRBV14
abundance: .
CDR3nt: TGTGCCAGCAGCCTACACCCCTATACGCAGTATTTT
CDR3aa: CASSLHPYTQYF

j_gene: TRBJ2-7
d_gene: .
v_gene: TRBV2
abundance: .
CDR3nt: TGTGCCAGCAGCCCCGCCTGGGACTTCTCCTACGAGCAGTACTTC
CDR3aa: CASSPAWDFSYEQYF

j_gene: TRBJ1-2
d_gene: .
v_gene: TRBV5-1
abundance: .
CDR3nt: TGCGCCAGCAGCCCTACAGGGACGGGGAGGTTGTATGGCTACACCTTC
CDR3aa: CASSPTGTGRLYGYTF

j_gene: TRBJ1-4
d_gene: .
v_gene: TRBV9
abundance: .
CDR3nt: TGTGCCAGCAGCGTCGCAGGGGCTAATGAAAAACTGTTTTTT
CDR3aa: CASSVAGANEKLFF

j_gene: TRBJ2-2
d_gene: .
v_gene: TRBV4-1
abundance: .
CDR3nt: TGCGCCAGCAGCCAAGATTGGGGGGGCGCCATCGGGGAGCTGTTTTTT
CDR3aa: CASSQDWGGAIGELFF

j_gene: TRBJ2-3
d_gene: .
v_gene: TRBV3-1
abundance: .
CDR3nt: TGTGCCAGCAGCCTGTCACTAGCAATAGATACGCAGTATTTT
CDR3aa: CASSLSLAIDTQYF

j_gene: TRBJ2-3
d_gene: .
v_gene: TRBV3-1
abundance: .
CDR3nt: TGTGCCAGCACCCGAGGAGACTGGGGCACAGATACGCAGTATTTT
CDR3aa: CASTRGDWGTDTQYF

j_gene: TRBJ2-4
d_gene: .
v_gene: TRBV30
abundance: .
CDR3nt: TGTGCCTGGAGGGCCGTACTAGCCAAAAACATTCAGTACTTC
CDR3aa: CAWRAVLAKNIQYF

j_gene: TRBJ2-7
d_gene: TRBD2
v_gene: TRBV3-1
abundance: .
CDR3nt: TGTGCCAGCAGCCAAGGACTAGCGGGGGTTGTTGAGCAGTACTTC
CDR3aa: CASSQGLAGVVEQYF

j_gene: TRBJ2-1
d_gene: .
v_gene: TRBV5-1
abundance: few
CDR3nt: TGCGCCAGCAGCTTGGAGGCAGGCTACAATGAGCAGTTCTTC
CDR3aa: CASSLEAGYNEQFF

j_gene: TRBJ1-5
d_gene: .
v_gene: TRBV7-2
abundance: .
CDR3nt: TGTGCCAGCAGCGGCCCGGATTGGGGGGCCCAGCATTTT
CDR3aa: CASSGPDWGAQHF

j_gene: TRBJ2-3
d_gene: TRBD2
v_gene: TRBV5-1
abundance: .
CDR3nt: TGCGCCAGCAGCTTGGCCGGGACTAGCACTAGCACAGATACGCAGTATTTT
CDR3aa: CASSLAGTSTSTDTQYF

j_gene: TRBJ1-3
d_gene: .
v_gene: TRBV19
abundance: .
CDR3nt: TGTGCCAGTGGACTGCGGGGAAACACCATATATTTT
CDR3aa: CASGLRGNTIYF

j_gene: TRBJ2-7
d_gene: .
v_gene: TRBV2
abundance: once
CDR3nt: TGTGCCAGCAACGGAGGCGTAAACTACGAGCAGTACTTC
CDR3aa: CASNGGVNYEQYF

j_gene: TRBJ1-6
d_gene: .
v_gene: TRBV18
abundance: .
CDR3nt: TGTGCCAGCTCACGGATAGTAGATTCACCCCTCCACTTT
CDR3aa: CASSRIVDSPLHF

j_gene: TRBJ1-3
d_gene: .
v_gene: TRBV7-2
abundance: .
CDR3nt: TGTGCCAGCAGCCCCCAGGCTGGGGGCTCTGGAAACACCATATATTTT
CDR3aa: CASSPQAGGSGNTIYF

j_gene: TRBJ2-3
d_gene: TRBD2
v_gene: TRBV20-1
abundance: .
CDR3nt: TGCAGTGCCACGGAGACTAGCAGAACAGATACGCAGTATTTT
CDR3aa: CSATETSRTDTQYF

j_gene: TRBJ2-7
d_gene: TRBD1
v_gene: TRBV7-9
abundance: .
CDR3nt: TGTGCCAGCAGCTCCCGGAGACAGGGTGTCGACGAGCAGTACTTC
CDR3aa: CASSSRRQGVDEQYF

j_gene: TRBJ1-3
d_gene: .
v_gene: TRBV7-2
abundance: .
CDR3nt: TGTGCCAGCAGCTTAGTTGGGGGCTCTGGAAACACCATATATTTT
CDR3aa: CASSLVGGSGNTIYF

j_gene: TRBJ2-1
d_gene: TRBD1
v_gene: TRBV7-2
abundance: once
CDR3nt: TGTGCCAGCAGCTCGAGCAGGACAGGCTACAATGAGCAGTTCTTC
CDR3aa: CASSSSRTGYNEQFF

j_gene: TRBJ2-3
d_gene: TRBD1
v_gene: TRBV2
abundance: .
CDR3nt: TGTGCCAGCAGTCCGGTAGTGACAGGGGGCGAGGATACGCAGTATTTT
CDR3aa: CASSPVVTGGEDTQYF